This T cell receptor beta chain was recorded in a study of cytomegalovirus exposure and HLA in healthy donors. Of note for this clone: No antigen is known for it.

Whole-study results and caveats: For most subjects, TCR beta sequences were reported to predict HLA-A and HLA-B alleles with accuracy. 16,951 TCR beta sequences were associated with HLA alleles at 0.05 false discovery rate in a later analysis.

The J segment lost 2 bases and the V segment lost 1 base, leaving 4 bases of the junction unmatched. Germline V CDR1 and CDR2: SGHDT, YYEEEE. The CDR3 totals 15 residues. It was healthy bone marrow donors who served as donors. The PCR employed 60 Vbeta primers together with 13 Jbeta primers. Generated by immunoSEQ multiplex PCR, the TCRdb table keeps only in-frame clones and is missing some. The sample shows 180,000 or so clones, more than 65% of them seen only once. The specimen sequenced was PBMCs. This clonotype was obtained from a female donor in good health and CMV-seronegative. The J gene is TRBJ2-3, the V gene TRBV5-6; 7 bases fit TRBD2. The CDR3 DNA reads as TGTGCCAGCAGCTTGAGCCGGGACTACACAGATACGCAGTATTTT. This sequence encodes CASSLSRDYTDTQYF.